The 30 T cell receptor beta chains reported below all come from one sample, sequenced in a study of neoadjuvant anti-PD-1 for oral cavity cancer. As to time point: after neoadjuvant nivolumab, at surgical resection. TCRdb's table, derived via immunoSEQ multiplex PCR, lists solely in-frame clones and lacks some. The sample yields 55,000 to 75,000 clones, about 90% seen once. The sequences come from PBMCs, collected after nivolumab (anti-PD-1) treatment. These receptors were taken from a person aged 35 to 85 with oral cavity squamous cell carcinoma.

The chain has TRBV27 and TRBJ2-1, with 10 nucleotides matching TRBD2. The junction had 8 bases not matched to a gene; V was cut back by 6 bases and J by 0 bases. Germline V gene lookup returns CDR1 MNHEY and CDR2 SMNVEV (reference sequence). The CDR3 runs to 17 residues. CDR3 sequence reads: CASRALAGMVSYNEQFF. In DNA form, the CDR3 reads TGTGCCAGCAGGGCACTAGCGGGAATGGTCTCCTACAATGAGCAGTTCTTC.

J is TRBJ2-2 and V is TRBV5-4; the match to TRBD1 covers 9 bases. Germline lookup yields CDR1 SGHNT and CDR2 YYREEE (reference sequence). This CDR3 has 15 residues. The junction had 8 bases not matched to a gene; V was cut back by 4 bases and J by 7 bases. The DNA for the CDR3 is TGTGCCAGCAGCCGGACAGGGGACGGTGGCGGGGAGCTGTTTTTT. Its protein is CASSRTGDGGGELFF.

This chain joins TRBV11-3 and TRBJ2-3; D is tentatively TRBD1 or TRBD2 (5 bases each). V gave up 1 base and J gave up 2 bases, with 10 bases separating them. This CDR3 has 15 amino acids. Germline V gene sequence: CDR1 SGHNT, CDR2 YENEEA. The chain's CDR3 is CASSLGGSYTDTQYF. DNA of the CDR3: TGTGCCAGCAGCTTAGGGGGGAGTTACACAGATACGCAGTATTTT.

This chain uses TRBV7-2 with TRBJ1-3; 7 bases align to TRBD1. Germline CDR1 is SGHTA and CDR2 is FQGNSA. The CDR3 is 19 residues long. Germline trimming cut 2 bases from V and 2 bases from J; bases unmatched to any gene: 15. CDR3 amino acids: CASSLLTLFRTGTGNTIYF. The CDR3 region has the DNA TGTGCCAGCAGCTTACTTACTTTATTTCGGACAGGCACTGGAAACACCATATATTTT.

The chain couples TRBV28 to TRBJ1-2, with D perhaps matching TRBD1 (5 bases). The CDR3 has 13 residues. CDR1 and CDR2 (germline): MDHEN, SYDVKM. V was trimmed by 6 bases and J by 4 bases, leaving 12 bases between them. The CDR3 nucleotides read TGTGCCAGCAGCTCGGGACTTCGCTATGGCTACACCTTC. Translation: CASSSGLRYGYTF.

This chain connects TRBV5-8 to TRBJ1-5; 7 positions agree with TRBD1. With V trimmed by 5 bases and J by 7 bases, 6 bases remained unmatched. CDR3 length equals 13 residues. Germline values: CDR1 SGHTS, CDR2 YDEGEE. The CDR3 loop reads CASSLDREQPQHF. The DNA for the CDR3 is TGTGCCAGCAGTCTCGACAGGGAACAGCCCCAGCATTTT.

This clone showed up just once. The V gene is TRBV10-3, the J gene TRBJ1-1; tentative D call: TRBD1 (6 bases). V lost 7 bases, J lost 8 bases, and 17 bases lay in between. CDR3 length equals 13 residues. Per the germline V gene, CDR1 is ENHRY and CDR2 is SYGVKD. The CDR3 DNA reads TGTGCCATCACGGCGGGGGGCTCAGGGGAAGCTTTCTTT. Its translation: CAITAGGSGEAFF.

The CDR3, as DNA: TGTGCCAGCAGTTTAATAGGGACAGGGACCTACGAGCAGTACTTC. This gives the protein CASSLIGTGTYEQYF. The V gene is TRBV28, the J gene TRBJ2-7; 9 positions match TRBD1. V lost 2 bases, J lost 2 bases, and 4 bases stayed unmatched. Germline lookup yields CDR1 MDHEN and CDR2 SYDVKM. The CDR3 has 15 amino acids.

This chain's CDR3 is CASSWSGDQPQHF. In nucleotides, the CDR3 is TGTGCCAGCAGTTGGTCAGGGGATCAGCCCCAGCATTTT. The chain has TRBV6-5 and TRBJ1-5, with D possibly TRBD1 on 6 matching bases. Trimming took 4 bases from V and 5 from J, leaving 9 bases between them. This CDR3 is 13 amino acids long. Per the germline V gene, CDR1 is MNHEY and CDR2 is SVGAGI.

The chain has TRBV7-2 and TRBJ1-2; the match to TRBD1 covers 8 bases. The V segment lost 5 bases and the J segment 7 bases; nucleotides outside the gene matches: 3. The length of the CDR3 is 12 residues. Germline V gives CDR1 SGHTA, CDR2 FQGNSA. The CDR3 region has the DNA TGTGCCAGCAGCGAACAGGGGGTTGGCTACACCTTC. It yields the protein CASSEQGVGYTF.

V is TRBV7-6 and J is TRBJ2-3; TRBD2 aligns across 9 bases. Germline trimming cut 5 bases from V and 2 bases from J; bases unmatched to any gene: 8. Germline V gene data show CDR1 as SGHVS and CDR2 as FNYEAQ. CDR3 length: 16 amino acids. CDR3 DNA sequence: TGTGCCAGCAGCCTTCTTAGCGGGGGAACCACAGATACGCAGTATTTT. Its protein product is CASSLLSGGTTDTQYF.

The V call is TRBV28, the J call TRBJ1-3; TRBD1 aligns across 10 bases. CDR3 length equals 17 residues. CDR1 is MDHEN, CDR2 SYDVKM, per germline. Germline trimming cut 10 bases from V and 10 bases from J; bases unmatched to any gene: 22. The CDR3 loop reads CATQDRGMFLGRRTIYF. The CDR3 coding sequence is TGTGCCACCCAGGACAGGGGGATGTTTTTGGGACGGCGGACCATATATTTT.

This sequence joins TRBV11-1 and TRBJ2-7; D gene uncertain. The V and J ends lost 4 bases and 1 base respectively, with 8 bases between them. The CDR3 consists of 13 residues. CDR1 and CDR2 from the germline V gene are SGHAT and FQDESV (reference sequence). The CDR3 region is CASSSPISYEQYF. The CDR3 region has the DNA TGTGCCAGCAGCTCACCTATATCCTACGAGCAGTACTTC.

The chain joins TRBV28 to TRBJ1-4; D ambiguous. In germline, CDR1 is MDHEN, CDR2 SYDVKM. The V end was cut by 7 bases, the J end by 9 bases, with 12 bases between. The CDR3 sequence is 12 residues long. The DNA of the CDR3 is TGTGCCAGCACCCCCAGTAAGCAAAAACTGTTTTTT. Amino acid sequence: CASTPSKQKLFF.

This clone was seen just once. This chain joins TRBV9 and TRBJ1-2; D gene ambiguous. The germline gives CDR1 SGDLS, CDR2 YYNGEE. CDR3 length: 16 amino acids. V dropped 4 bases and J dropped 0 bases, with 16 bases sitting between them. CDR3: CASSNRTDLANYGYTF. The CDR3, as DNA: TGTGCCAGCAGCAATCGGACGGACTTGGCTAACTATGGCTACACCTTC.

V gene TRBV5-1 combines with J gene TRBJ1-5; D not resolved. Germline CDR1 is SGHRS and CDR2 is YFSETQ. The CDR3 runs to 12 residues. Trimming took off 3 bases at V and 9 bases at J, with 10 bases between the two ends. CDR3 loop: CASSSGGGPQHF. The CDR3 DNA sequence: TGCGCCAGCAGCTCCGGTGGAGGGCCCCAGCATTTT.

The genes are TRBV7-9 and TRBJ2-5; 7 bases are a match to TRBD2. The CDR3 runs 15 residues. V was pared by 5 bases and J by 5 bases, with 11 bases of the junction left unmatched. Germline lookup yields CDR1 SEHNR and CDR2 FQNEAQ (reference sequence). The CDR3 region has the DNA TGTGCCAGCAGCCCTGGGACTACGGCCCTGGAGACCCAGTACTTC. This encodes CASSPGTTALETQYF.

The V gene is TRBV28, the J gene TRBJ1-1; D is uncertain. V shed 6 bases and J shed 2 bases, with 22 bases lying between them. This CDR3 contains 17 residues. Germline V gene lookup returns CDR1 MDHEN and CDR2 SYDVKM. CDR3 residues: CASSTTWPRGVNTEAFF. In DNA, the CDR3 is TGTGCCAGCAGCACCACCTGGCCTCGCGGGGTCAACACTGAAGCTTTCTTT.

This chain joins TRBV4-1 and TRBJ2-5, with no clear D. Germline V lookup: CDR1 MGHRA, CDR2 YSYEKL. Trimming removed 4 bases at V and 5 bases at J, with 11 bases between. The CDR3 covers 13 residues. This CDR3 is CASSLLALETQYF. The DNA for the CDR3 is TGCGCCAGCAGCCTCCTGGCCTTGGAGACCCAGTACTTC.

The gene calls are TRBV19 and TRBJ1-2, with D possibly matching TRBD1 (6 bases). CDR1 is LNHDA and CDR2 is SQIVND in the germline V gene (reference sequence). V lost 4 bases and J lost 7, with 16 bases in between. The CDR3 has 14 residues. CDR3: CASSTGASLSGYTF. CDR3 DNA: TGTGCCAGTAGTACAGGGGCCTCCTTAAGTGGCTACACCTTC.

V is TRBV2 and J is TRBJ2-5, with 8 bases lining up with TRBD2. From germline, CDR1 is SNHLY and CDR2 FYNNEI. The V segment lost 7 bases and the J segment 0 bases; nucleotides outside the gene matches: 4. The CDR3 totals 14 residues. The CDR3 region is CASIRGGYQETQYF. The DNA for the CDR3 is TGTGCCAGCATTCGCGGGGGGTACCAAGAGACCCAGTACTTC. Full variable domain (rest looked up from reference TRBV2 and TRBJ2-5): EPEVTQTPSHQVTQMGQEVILRCVPISNHLYFYWYRQILGQKVEFLVSFYNNEISEKSEIFDDQFSVERPDGSNFTLKIRSTKLEDSAMYFCASIRGGYQETQYFGPGTRLLVL.

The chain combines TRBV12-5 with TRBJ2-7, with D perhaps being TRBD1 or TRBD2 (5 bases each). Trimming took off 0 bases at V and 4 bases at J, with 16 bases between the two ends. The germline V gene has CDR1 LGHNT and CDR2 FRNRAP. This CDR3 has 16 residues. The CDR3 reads CASGLVLSGSSYEQYF. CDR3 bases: TGTGCTAGTGGTTTGGTACTTTCAGGGAGCTCGTACGAGCAGTACTTC.

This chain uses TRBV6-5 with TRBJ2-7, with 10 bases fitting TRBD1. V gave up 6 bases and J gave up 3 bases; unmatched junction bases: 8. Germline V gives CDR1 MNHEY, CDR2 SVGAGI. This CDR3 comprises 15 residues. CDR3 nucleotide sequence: TGTGCCAGCAGGGCCAGACAGGGGGCCTTCTACGAGCAGTACTTC. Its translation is CASRARQGAFYEQYF.

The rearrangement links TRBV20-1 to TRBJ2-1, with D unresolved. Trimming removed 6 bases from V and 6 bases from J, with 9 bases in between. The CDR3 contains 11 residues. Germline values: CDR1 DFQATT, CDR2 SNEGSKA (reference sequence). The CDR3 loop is CSAEQINEQFF. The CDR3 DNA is TGCAGTGCAGAGCAAATCAATGAGCAGTTCTTC.

This CDR3 is CASSAQGMNTEAFF. The CDR3 nucleotides read TGTGCCAGCAGTGCCCAGGGAATGAACACTGAAGCTTTCTTT. The chain couples TRBV2 to TRBJ1-1, with D possibly matching TRBD1 (5 bases). The CDR3 covers 14 residues. Germline V CDR1 and CDR2: SNHLY, FYNNEI. Trimming pared 4 bases from V and 0 bases from J, leaving 9 bases between.

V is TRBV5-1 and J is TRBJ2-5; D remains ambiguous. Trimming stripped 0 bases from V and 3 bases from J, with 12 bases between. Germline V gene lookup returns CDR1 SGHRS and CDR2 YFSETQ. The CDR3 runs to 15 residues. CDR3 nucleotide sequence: TGCGCCAGCAGCTTGGTGGGGATCACGGAAGAGACCCAGTACTTC. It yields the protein CASSLVGITEETQYF.

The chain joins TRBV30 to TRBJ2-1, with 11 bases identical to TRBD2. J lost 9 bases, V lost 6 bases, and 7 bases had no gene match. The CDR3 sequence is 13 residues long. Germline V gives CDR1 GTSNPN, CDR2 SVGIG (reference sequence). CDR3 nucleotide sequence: TGTGCCTGCATACTAGCGGGAGTGGGTGAGCAGTTCTTC. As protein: CACILAGVGEQFF.

CDR3 amino acids: CASSLGIARSSTDTQYF. CDR3 in DNA: TGTGCCAGCAGCTTGGGAATTGCCAGGTCCAGCACAGATACGCAGTATTTT. The V and J genes are TRBV5-5 and TRBJ2-3; D remains ambiguous. This CDR3 has 17 amino acids. The V gene lost 0 bases and the J gene lost 0 bases, with 14 bases spanning the gap. Germline values: CDR1 SGHKS, CDR2 YYEKEE (reference sequence).

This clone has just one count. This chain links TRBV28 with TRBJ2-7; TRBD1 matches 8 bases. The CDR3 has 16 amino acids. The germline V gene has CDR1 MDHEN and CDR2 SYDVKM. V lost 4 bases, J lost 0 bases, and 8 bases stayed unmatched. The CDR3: CASSSADRGASYEQYF. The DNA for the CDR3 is TGTGCCAGCAGTTCCGCAGACAGGGGAGCCTCCTACGAGCAGTACTTC. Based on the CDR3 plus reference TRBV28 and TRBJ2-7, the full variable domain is DVKVTQSSRYLVKRTGEKVFLECVQDMDHENMFWYRQDPGLGLRLIYFSYDVKMKEKGDIPEGYSVSREKKERFSLILESASTNQTSMYLCASSSADRGASYEQYFGPGTRLTVT.

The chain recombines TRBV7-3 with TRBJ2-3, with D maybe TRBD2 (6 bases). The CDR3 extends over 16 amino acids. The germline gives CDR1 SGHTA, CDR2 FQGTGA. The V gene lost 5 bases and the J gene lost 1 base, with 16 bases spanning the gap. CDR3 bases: TGTGCCAGCAGCCTCCAGGGAGGAAGGGGCACAGATACGCAGTATTTT. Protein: CASSLQGGRGTDTQYF.